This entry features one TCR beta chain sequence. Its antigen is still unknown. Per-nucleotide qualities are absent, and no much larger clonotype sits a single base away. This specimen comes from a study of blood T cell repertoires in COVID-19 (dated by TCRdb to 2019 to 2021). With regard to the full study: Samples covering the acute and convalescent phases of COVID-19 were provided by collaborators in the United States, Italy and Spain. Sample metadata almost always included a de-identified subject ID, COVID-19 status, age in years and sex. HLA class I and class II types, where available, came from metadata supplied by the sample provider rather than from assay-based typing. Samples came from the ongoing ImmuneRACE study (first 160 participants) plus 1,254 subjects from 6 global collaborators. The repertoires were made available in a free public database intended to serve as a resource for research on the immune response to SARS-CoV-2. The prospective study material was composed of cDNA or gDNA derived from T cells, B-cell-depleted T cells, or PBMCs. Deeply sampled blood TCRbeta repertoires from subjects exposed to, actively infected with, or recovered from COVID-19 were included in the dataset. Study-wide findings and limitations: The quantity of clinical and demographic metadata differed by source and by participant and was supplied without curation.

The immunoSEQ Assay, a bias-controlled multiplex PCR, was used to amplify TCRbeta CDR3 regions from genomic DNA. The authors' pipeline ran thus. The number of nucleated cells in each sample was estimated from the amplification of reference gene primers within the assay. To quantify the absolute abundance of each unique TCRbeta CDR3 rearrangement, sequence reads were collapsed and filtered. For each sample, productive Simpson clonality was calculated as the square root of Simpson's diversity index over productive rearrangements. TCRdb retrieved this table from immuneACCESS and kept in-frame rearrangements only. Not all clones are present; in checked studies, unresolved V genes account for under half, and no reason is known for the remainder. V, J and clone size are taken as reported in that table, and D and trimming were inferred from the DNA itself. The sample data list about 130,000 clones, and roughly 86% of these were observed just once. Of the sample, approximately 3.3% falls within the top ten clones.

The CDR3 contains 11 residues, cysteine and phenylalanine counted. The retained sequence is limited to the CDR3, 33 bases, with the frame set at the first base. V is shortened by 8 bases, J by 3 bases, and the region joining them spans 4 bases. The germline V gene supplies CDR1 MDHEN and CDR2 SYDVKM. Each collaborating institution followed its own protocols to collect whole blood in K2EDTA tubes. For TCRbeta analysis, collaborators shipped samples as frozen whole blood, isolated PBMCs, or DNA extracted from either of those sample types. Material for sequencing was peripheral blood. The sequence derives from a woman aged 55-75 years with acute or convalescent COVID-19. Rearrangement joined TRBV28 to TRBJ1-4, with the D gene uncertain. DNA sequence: TGTGCCAGCTATTCTAATGAAAAACTGTTTTTT. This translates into CASYSNEKLFF. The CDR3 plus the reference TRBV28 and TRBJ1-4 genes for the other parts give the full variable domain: DVKVTQSSRYLVKRTGEKVFLECVQDMDHENMFWYRQDPGLGLRLIYFSYDVKMKEKGDIPEGYSVSREKKERFSLILESASTNQTSMYLCASYSNEKLFFGSGTQLSVL.